This T cell receptor beta chain was recorded in a study of molecular identifiers for immune sequencing clone quantification. Study observations and caveats: Clones that exceeded 20 RNA copies held over 97% of effector molecules, yet under 1% in naive cells.

J lost 4 bases, V lost 3 bases, and 5 bases had no gene match. The germline V gene encodes CDR1 SGHDN and CDR2 FVKESK. This CDR3 spans 17 amino acids. Libraries of naive CD8 cells were prepared from 20,000 to 1,000,000 sorted cells using 10%, 30% or 50% RNA. Sorted naive CD8 T cells were those defined as CD8+CD4-CCR7+CD45RA+. Previously published methods and listed TCR primers were used for the bulk TCR libraries. TCRdb used MiXCR to reprocess the PCR reads, holding one entry per CDR3 protein. The sample gives hundreds of thousands of distinct CDR3 sequences, about 25% of which show up once; 0.7% to 0.95% is in the top ten. Remarks on this clonotype: Its antigen is undetermined.

The sequenced sample was naive CD8+ T cells from blood, with Jurkat cell RNA spiked in. Subset: FACS-sorted CD8+CD4-CCR7+CD45RA+ naive T cells. The chain links TRBV14 to TRBJ2-3, with 15 bases matching TRBD2. This sequence was found in a human donor in good health. Some libraries in this study had Jurkat cell RNA spiked in. The CDR3 is CASSHRTSGRGADTQYF. The CDR3 DNA reads TGTGCCAGCAGCCACAGGACTAGCGGGAGGGGTGCAGATACGCAGTATTTT.